This T cell receptor beta chain was identified during a study of blood T cell repertoires in COVID-19. Study context: Samples came from the United States, Italy and Spain, spanning acute and convalescent COVID-19. PBMCs, B-cell-depleted T cells, or T cells were the source of the cDNA or gDNA that made up the material.

Authors' methods: Reference gene primers were amplified, and this amplification served to estimate nucleated cell counts. Using immunoSEQ multiplex PCR, the repertoire was profiled, and TCRdb retains in-frame clones only, with some absent. The DNA was the basis for D and trimming; V, J and clone size are from that table. The table has about 53,000 clones, 70% to 90% seen once. The CDR3 contains 15 residues. V shed 4 bases, J shed 1 base, and the junction held 7 bases outside the gene matches. Per the germline V gene, CDR1 is SGHNT and CDR2 is YYREEE (reference sequence). The sequence was obtained from a man aged 65 to 85 with active COVID-19. The chain couples TRBV5-4 to TRBJ1-1, with TRBD1 matching 7 bases. The sample consisted of peripheral blood. The CDR3 bases are TGTGCCAGCAGCCTCGCCAGGGGGACGAACACTGAAGCTTTCTTT. Translation: CASSLARGTNTEAFF.